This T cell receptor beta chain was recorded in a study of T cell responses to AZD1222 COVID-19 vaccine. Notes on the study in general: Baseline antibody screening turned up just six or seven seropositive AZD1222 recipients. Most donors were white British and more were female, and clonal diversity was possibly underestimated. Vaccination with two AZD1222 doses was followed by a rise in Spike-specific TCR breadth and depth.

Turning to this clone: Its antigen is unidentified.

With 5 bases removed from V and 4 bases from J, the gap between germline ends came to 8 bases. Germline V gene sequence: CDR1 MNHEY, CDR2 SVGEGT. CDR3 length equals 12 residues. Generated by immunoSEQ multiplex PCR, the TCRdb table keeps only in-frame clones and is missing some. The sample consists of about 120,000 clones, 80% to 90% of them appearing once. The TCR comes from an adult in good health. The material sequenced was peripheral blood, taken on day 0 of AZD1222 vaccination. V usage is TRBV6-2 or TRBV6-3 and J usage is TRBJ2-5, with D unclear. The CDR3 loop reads CASSLPLETQYF. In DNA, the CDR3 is TGTGCCAGCAGTCTCCCACTAGAGACCCAGTACTTC.